Presented here are 15 T cell receptor beta chains from one specimen sequenced in a study of T cells after yellow fever vaccination. A single record per CDR3 protein comes from TCRdb applying MiXCR to the 5' RACE reads. The sample has fewer than 650,000 distinct CDR3 sequences, about a fifth seen once; the top ten hold 15% to 20%. Specimen: PBMCs, collected roughly 20 days after the first yellow fever vaccination. Receptors originate from a young man who received the YFV17D yellow fever vaccine.

The chain is built from TRBV25-1 and TRBJ2-6; D is perhaps TRBD2 (5 bases). This CDR3 comprises 16 residues. V gave up 5 bases and J gave up 0 bases, with 11 bases separating them. Per germline, CDR1 MGHDK and CDR2 SYGVNS. This chain's CDR3 is CASSPVGDSGANVLTF. Here the CDR3 DNA reads TGTGCCAGCAGTCCCGTCGGGGACTCTGGGGCCAACGTCCTGACTTTC.

This clonotype has just a few counts. The chain couples TRBV9 to TRBJ2-3; D is perhaps TRBD1 (5 bases). Germline lookup yields CDR1 SGDLS and CDR2 YYNGEE. The CDR3 is 14 residues long. Trimming stripped 0 bases from V and 2 bases from J, with 7 bases between. The CDR3 here is CASSVGGFTDTQYF. The CDR3, as DNA: TGTGCCAGCAGCGTAGGGGGCTTCACAGATACGCAGTATTTT.

The chain is built from TRBV7-6 and TRBJ2-7; D might be TRBD1 (6 bases). This CDR3 has 14 amino acids. Between the trimmed V and J ends, which lost 5 bases and 9 bases, there was a span of 20 bases. Germline V CDR1 and CDR2: SGHVS, FNYEAQ. The CDR3 region is CASSPGQLTTSQYF. CDR3 coding DNA: TGTGCCAGCAGCCCGGGACAACTAACTACGTCGCAGTACTTC.

The chain employs TRBV24-1 and TRBJ1-5; D is ambiguous. The germline V gene encodes CDR1 KGHDR and CDR2 SFDVKD. V was trimmed by 1 base and J by 6 bases, leaving 9 bases between them. This CDR3 is 14 amino acids long. CDR3 in DNA: TGTGCCACCAGTGATTTAGGGCAAACTCAGCCCCAGCATTTT. It is translated as CATSDLGQTQPQHF.

This clonotype was seen only a few times. The chain carries TRBV10-2 and TRBJ1-5; 8 nucleotides agree with TRBD1. J gave up 4 bases and V 6 bases, and 8 bases lay outside the gene matches. The length of the CDR3 is 15 residues. CDR1 is WSHSY, CDR2 SAAADI, per germline. This CDR3 reads CASRATGTGNQPQHF. The CDR3 coding sequence is TGCGCCAGCAGGGCCACCGGGACAGGAAATCAGCCCCAGCATTTT.

The gene calls are TRBV27 and TRBJ2-1; D is possibly TRBD2 (5 bases). The germline gives CDR1 MNHEY, CDR2 SMNVEV (reference sequence). CDR3 length: 18 amino acids. V was shortened by 0 bases and J by 0 bases, with 15 bases between the two germline ends. In nucleotides, the CDR3 is TGTGCCAGCAGTTTATCTTCTTCGTGGGAGAGCTCCTACAATGAGCAGTTCTTC. It codes for CASSLSSSWESSYNEQFF.

CDR3 coding DNA: TGCAGTGCTATACGGACAGGGGCGAACACCGGGGAGCTGTTTTTT. The encoded protein is CSAIRTGANTGELFF. The gene calls are TRBV20-1 and TRBJ2-2; 9 bases line up with TRBD1. Germline values: CDR1 DFQATT, CDR2 SNEGSKA (reference sequence). Trimming at V came to 4 bases and at J to 0 bases, leaving 3 bases not matched to a gene. This CDR3 has 15 amino acids.

This rearrangement joins TRBV20-1 to TRBJ2-3; D remains ambiguous. This CDR3 is built from 12 residues. CDR1 and CDR2 from the germline V gene are DFQATT and SNEGSKA (reference sequence). V was clipped by 5 bases and J by 4 bases, with 10 bases between them. DNA of the CDR3: TGCAGTGCTCCTTGGGCTGCAGATACGCAGTATTTT. Translation gives CSAPWAADTQYF.

This clonotype turned up a few times. The rearrangement links TRBV20-1 to TRBJ1-6; D uncertain. CDR3 length equals 13 residues. Trimming removed 7 bases from V and 6 bases from J, with 13 bases in between. Germline CDR1 reads DFQATT; CDR2 reads SNEGSKA (reference sequence). This CDR3 reads CSGNRGLNSPLHF. The DNA for the CDR3 is TGCAGTGGTAACAGAGGCCTTAATTCACCCCTCCACTTT.

This chain's CDR3 is CASLVARSGTGELFF. The CDR3 DNA is TGTGCCAGCTTGGTAGCGAGAAGTGGCACCGGGGAGCTGTTTTTT. The chain couples TRBV28 to TRBJ2-2, with D possibly matching TRBD2 (5 bases). The CDR3 consists of 15 residues. Per the germline V gene, CDR1 is MDHEN and CDR2 is SYDVKM. V lost 8 bases to trimming and J lost 4 bases, with 17 bases between them.

This clonotype was detected only a few times. The chain carries TRBV2 and TRBJ2-1; TRBD2 is a possible D gene (6 bases). CDR3 length: 16 residues. Germline CDR1 SNHLY, CDR2 FYNNEI. Trimming removed 2 bases from V and 4 bases from J, with 15 bases in between. The CDR3 loop is CASSEWAGSDYNEQFF. The CDR3 nucleotides read TGTGCCAGCAGTGAATGGGCGGGGTCAGATTACAATGAGCAGTTCTTC.

The rearrangement uses TRBV4-3 and TRBJ1-6; TRBD1 aligns across 7 bases. Trimming removed 0 bases from V and 7 bases from J; junction bases left unmatched: 6. CDR1 is LGHNA, CDR2 YSLEER, per germline. This CDR3 comprises 16 residues. CDR3 sequence: CASSQEFGTANSPLHF. The CDR3 nucleotides read TGCGCCAGCAGCCAAGAATTCGGGACAGCCAATTCACCCCTCCACTTT.

This clonotype appeared a few times. The chain couples TRBV19 to TRBJ2-7; TRBD1 or TRBD2 may be the D gene (5 bases each). Germline CDR1 LNHDA, CDR2 SQIVND (reference sequence). V was pared by 9 bases and J by 7 bases, with 16 bases between. The CDR3 contains 12 residues. The CDR3 DNA follows: TGTGCCAGCGGGACCTTTTCAAAGGAGCAGTACTTC. This codes for CASGTFSKEQYF.

This clonotype was recorded a few times. The chain joins TRBV3-1 to TRBJ2-3; D perhaps matches TRBD2 (7 bases). Deletions cut 1 base from V and 6 bases from J, with 11 bases between. CDR1 is LGHDT, CDR2 YNNKEL, per germline (reference sequence). There are 14 residues in the CDR3. CDR3 region: CASSQGAGADTQYF. The CDR3 DNA is TGTGCCAGCAGCCAAGGGGCGGGGGCCGATACGCAGTATTTT.

The gene calls are TRBV9 and TRBJ1-1; the D is unclear. Germline V gene sequence: CDR1 SGDLS, CDR2 YYNGEE. V was clipped by 3 bases and J by 5 bases, with 11 bases between them. The length of the CDR3 is 13 residues. As DNA, the CDR3 is TGTGCCAGCAGCGGGGCGGGTCGGACTGAAGCTTTCTTT. Translating it yields CASSGAGRTEAFF.